This T cell receptor (beta chain) was sequenced during a study of blood T cell repertoires in COVID-19. Profiling relied on immunoSEQ multiplex PCR, and the TCRdb table lists in-frame clones only, not all of them. Here the sample spans 75,000 to 90,000 clones, approximately 86% being singletons. This CDR3 has 13 amino acids. V gave up 5 bases and J gave up 8 bases; unmatched junction bases: 5. Germline assignment: CDR1 MNHEY and CDR2 SVGAGI. This clone has just a few counts. The sequence was collected from a man at least 80 years old with active or convalescent COVID-19. The V gene is TRBV6-5, the J gene TRBJ1-4; 7 bases agree with TRBD1. The sequenced sample consisted of peripheral blood. The CDR3 nucleotides are TGTGCCAGCAGTCCGGGACAGAACGAAAAACTGTTTTTT. The encoded protein is CASSPGQNEKLFF.